This T cell receptor (beta chain) was profiled in a study of OX40 agonist ivuxolimab in advanced cancers. Study at large: Mean age approximately 66 years, range about 20 to 79; around 80% male. Prior checkpoint blockade (anti-PD-1, anti-PD-L1 or anti-CTLA-4) was permitted; approximately 40% had it.

In its sample, this clone was seen once. Its antigen is unknown. Repertoires were generated with immunoSEQ multiplex PCR, while TCRdb's copy carries only in-frame clones and drops some. The sample holds around 77,000 clones, roughly 85% seen once. The study's findings and limits: Dosing at 0.1 to 3.0 mg/kg was accompanied by clonal expansion of CD4+ and CD8+ blood T cells by week 6.

Baseline was the first blood sampling point, followed by cycle 4 day 1 and cycle 7 day 1. The germline V gene has CDR1 MDHEN and CDR2 SYDVKM. Trimming took 4 bases from V and 5 from J; bases not matched to a gene: 3. This CDR3 has 13 amino acids. The genes are TRBV28 and TRBJ1-1; 8 bases line up with TRBD1. The sample consisted of CD4+ or CD8+ T cells sorted from blood, taken in a trial of the OX40 agonist ivuxolimab. This TCR came from an adult with an advanced solid tumor such as melanoma, head and neck, liver or kidney cancer. As DNA, the CDR3 is TGTGCCAGCAGTTACAGGGGGGGGACTGAAGCTTTCTTT. Its translation is CASSYRGGTEAFF. The full variable domain, in which reference TRBV28 and TRBJ1-1 provide the parts outside the CDR3, is DVKVTQSSRYLVKRTGEKVFLECVQDMDHENMFWYRQDPGLGLRLIYFSYDVKMKEKGDIPEGYSVSREKKERFSLILESASTNQTSMYLCASSYRGGTEAFFGQGTRLTVV.